Below, 10 T cell receptor beta chains from the same sample are listed, as sequenced in a study of T cells in lung cancer brain metastases. The data were produced by immunoSEQ multiplex PCR, yet TCRdb's version contains in-frame clones alone and is incomplete. The sample has approximately 2,200 clones; 90% are singletons. Sequencing was carried out using tumor tissue from the primary lung tumor. The receptors were gathered from a man between 65 and 85 years old with non-small cell lung cancer.

This clone was found a few times. The chain employs TRBV18 and TRBJ1-4; 7 bases agree with TRBD1. The CDR3 consists of 14 residues. Germline loops: CDR1 KGHSH, CDR2 LQKENI. V dropped 3 bases and J dropped 3; count of bases not matched to a gene: 1. The CDR3 region has the DNA TGTGCCAGCTCACCGGGACAGCCTAATGAAAAACTGTTTTTT. The encoded protein is CASSPGQPNEKLFF. Complete variable domain (other parts from reference TRBV18 and TRBJ1-4): NAGVMQNPRHLVRRRGQEARLRCSPMKGHSHVYWYRQLPEEGLKFMVYLQKENIIDESGMPKERFSAEFPKEGPSILRIQQVVRGDSAAYFCASSPGQPNEKLFFGSGTQLSVL.

The chain couples TRBV27 to TRBJ2-7; 9 nucleotides agree with TRBD2. CDR1 MNHEY and CDR2 SMNVEV come from the germline V gene (reference sequence). V was clipped by 4 bases and J by 7 bases; unmatched bases: 14. The length of the CDR3 is 16 residues. CDR3 region: CASSSPGGSGRGEQYF. CDR3 DNA: TGTGCCAGCAGTTCCCCCGGGGGTAGCGGGAGAGGTGAGCAGTACTTC.

The gene calls are TRBV18 and TRBJ2-1, with TRBD1 matching 7 bases. This CDR3 region has 13 residues. V was pared by 3 bases and J by 14 bases, with 10 bases of the junction left unmatched. In germline, CDR1 is KGHSH, CDR2 LQKENI. The CDR3 here is CASSPRGQEGKFF. The CDR3 DNA sequence: TGTGCCAGCTCACCGCGCGGACAGGAAGGAAAGTTCTTC.

As concerns this clone: One end of the junction does not line up with germline, which may come from a read error. V gene TRBV12-5 combines with J gene TRBJ2-3, with 10 bases lining up with TRBD2. This CDR3 has 18 residues. The germline gives CDR1 LGHNT, CDR2 FRNRAP. The CDR3: CANGLDTIAGGSAGTQYF. The CDR3 bases are TGTGCTAATGGTTTGGACACCATAGCGGGGGGATCCGCCGGTACGCAGTATTTT. The full variable domain, completed using reference TRBV12-5 and TRBJ2-3, is DARVTQTPRHKVTEMGQEVTMRCQPILGHNTVFWYRQTMMQGLELLAYFRNRAPLDDSGMPKDRFSAEMPDATLATLKIQPSEPRDSAVYFCANGLDTIAGGSAGTQYFGPGTRLTVL.

This rearrangement joins TRBV11-1 to TRBJ2-7, with 9 bases that match TRBD2. V trimming: 4 bases; J trimming: 2 bases; junction bases outside the gene matches: 6. This CDR3 has 15 amino acids. The germline V gene encodes CDR1 SGHAT and CDR2 FQDESV (reference sequence). The CDR3 protein is CASSSLAGQAYEQYF. The DNA for the CDR3 is TGTGCCAGCAGCTCACTAGCGGGCCAGGCCTACGAGCAGTACTTC.

The chain uses TRBV29-1 and TRBJ2-7, with D perhaps TRBD2 (7 bases). CDR1 is SQVTM, CDR2 ANQGSEA, per germline. The CDR3 loop spans 12 amino acids. V lost 4 bases and J lost 6, with 13 bases in between. The CDR3 spells CSVARGGTEQYF. The CDR3 DNA reads as TGCAGCGTTGCCAGGGGAGGGACCGAGCAGTACTTC.

The chain has TRBV19 and TRBJ2-3, with 8 bases lining up with TRBD2. Germline loops: CDR1 LNHDA, CDR2 SQIVND (reference sequence). The CDR3 sequence is 13 residues long. The junction had 5 bases not matched to a gene; V was cut back by 7 bases and J by 5 bases. CDR3 sequence (DNA): TGTGCCAGTAAGCCTAGCGGGCTAGATACGCAGTATTTT. It translates to CASKPSGLDTQYF.

This chain connects TRBV11-3 to TRBJ2-3; 9 bases fit TRBD2. Germline CDR1 and CDR2: SGHNT and YENEEA. J was trimmed by 4 bases and V by 5 bases; bases with no gene match: 4. The CDR3 has 14 residues. As DNA, the CDR3 is TGTGCCAGCAGCGAGCGGGGGGATTCAGATACGCAGTATTTT. Translating it yields CASSERGDSDTQYF.

The chain joins TRBV7-9 to TRBJ2-3, with unresolved D. This CDR3 has 13 amino acids. V was trimmed by 1 base and J by 2 bases, leaving 4 bases between them. From germline, CDR1 is SEHNR and CDR2 FQNEAQ (reference sequence). The CDR3 here is CASSLGFTDTQYF. The CDR3, as DNA: TGTGCCAGCAGCTTAGGGTTCACAGATACGCAGTATTTT.

This clone was seen only a few times. The rearrangement links TRBV20-1 to TRBJ1-2; possibly TRBD1 for D (6 bases). Looked up from germline, CDR1 is DFQATT and CDR2 is SNEGSKA (reference sequence). CDR3 length equals 11 residues. V lost 3 bases and J 8 bases, leaving 10 bases between the germline ends. DNA of the CDR3: TGCAGTGCTAGTATACAGGGAGGCTACACCTTC. As protein: CSASIQGGYTF.